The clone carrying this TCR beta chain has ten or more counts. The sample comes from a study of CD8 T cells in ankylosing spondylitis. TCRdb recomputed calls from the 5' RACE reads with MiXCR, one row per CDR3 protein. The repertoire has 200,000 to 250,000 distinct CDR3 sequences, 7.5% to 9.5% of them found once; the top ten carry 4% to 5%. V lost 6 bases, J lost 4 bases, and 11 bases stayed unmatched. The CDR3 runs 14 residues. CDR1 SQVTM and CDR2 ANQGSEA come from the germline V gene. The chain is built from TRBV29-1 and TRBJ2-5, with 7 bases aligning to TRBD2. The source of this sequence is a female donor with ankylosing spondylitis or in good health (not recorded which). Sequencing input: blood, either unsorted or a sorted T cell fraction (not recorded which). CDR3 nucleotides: TGCAGCGTGGGAGCGGGGCCCCCCTCAGAGACCCAGTACTTC. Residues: CSVGAGPPSETQYF.